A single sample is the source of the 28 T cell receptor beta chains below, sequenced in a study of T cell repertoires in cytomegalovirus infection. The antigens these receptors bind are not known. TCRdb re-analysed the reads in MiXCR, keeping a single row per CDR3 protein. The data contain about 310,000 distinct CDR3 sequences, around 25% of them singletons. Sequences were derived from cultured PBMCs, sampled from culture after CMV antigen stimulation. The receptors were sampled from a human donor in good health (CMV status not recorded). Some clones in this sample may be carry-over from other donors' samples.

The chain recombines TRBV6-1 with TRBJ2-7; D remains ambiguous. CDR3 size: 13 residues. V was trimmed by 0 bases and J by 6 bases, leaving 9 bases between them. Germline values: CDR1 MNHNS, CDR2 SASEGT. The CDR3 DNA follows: TGTGCCAGCAGTGAAGCATGGCACCCCGAGCAGTACGTC. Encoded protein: CASSEAWHPEQYV.

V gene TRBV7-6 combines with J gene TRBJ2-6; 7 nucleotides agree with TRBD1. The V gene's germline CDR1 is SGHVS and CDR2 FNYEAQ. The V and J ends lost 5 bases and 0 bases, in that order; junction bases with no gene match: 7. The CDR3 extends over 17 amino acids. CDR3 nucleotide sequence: TGTGCCAGCAGCATTCAAGACAGGGACTCTGGGGCCAACGTCCTGACTTTC. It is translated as CASSIQDRDSGANVLTF.

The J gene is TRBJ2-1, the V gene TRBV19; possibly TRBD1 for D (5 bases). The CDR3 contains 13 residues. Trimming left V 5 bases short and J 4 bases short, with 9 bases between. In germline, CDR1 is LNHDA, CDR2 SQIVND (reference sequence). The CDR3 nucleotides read TGTGCCAGTAGTCAGGGCAGTTACAATGAGCAGTTCTTC. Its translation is CASSQGSYNEQFF.

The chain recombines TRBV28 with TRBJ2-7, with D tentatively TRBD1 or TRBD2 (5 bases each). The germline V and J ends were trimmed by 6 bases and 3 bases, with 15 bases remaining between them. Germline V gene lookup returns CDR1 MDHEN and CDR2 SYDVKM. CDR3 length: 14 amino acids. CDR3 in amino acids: CASSLPGQYYEQYF. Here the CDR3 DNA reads TGTGCCAGCAGCCTCCCGGGGCAGTACTACGAGCAGTACTTC. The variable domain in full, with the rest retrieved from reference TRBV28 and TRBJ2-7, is DVKVTQSSRYLVKRTGEKVFLECVQDMDHENMFWYRQDPGLGLRLIYFSYDVKMKEKGDIPEGYSVSREKKERFSLILESASTNQTSMYLCASSLPGQYYEQYFGPGTRLTVT.

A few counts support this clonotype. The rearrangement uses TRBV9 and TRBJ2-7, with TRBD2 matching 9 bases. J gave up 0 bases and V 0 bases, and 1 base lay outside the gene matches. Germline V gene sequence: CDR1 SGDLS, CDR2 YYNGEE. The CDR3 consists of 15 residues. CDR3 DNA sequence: TGTGCCAGCAGCGTAGGCGGGAGGGGCTCCTACGAGCAGTACTTC. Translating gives CASSVGGRGSYEQYF.

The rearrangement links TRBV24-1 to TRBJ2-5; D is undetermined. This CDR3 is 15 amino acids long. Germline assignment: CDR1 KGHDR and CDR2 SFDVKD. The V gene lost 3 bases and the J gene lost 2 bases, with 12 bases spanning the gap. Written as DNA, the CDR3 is TGTGCCACCAGTGATCCGGGTCGAGTTCAAGAGACCCAGTACTTC. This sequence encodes CATSDPGRVQETQYF.

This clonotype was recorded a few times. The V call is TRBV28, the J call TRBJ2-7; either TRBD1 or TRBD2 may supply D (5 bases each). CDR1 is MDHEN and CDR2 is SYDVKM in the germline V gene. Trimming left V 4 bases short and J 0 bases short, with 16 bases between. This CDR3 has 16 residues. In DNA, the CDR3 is TGTGCCAGCAGTTGGGGTCTCCGGGACCGCTCCTACGAGCAGTACTTC. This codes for CASSWGLRDRSYEQYF.

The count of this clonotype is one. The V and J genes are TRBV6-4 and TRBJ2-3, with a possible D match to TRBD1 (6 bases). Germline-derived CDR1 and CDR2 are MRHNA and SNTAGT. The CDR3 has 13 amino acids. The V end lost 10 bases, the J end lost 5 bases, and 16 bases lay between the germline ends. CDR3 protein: CATGTTGKDTQYF. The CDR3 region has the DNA TGTGCCACCGGGACCACAGGGAAAGATACGCAGTATTTT.

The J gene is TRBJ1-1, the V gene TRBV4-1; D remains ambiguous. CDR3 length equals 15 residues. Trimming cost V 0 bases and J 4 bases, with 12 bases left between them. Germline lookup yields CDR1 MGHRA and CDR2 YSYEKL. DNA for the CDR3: TGCGCCAGCAGCCAAGATAGGGTTGAACCCACTGAAGCTTTCTTT. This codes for CASSQDRVEPTEAFF.

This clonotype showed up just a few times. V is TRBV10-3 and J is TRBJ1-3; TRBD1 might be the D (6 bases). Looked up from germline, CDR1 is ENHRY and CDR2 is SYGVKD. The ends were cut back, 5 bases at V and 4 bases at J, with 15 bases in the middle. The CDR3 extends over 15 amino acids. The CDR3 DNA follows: TGTGCCATCAGTTCTGGCACAGGGTGGGGAAACACCATATATTTT. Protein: CAISSGTGWGNTIYF.

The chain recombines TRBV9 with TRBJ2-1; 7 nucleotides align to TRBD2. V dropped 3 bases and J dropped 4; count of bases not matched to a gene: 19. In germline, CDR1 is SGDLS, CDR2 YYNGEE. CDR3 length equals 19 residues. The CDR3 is CASSGPSKPGGSAYNEQFF. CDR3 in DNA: TGTGCCAGCAGCGGGCCCTCCAAACCAGGCGGGAGTGCGTACAATGAGCAGTTCTTC. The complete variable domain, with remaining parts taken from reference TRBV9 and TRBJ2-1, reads DSGVTQTPKHLITATGQRVTLRCSPRSGDLSVYWYQQSLDQGLQFLIQYYNGEERAKGNILERFSAQQFPDLHSELNLSSLELGDSALYFCASSGPSKPGGSAYNEQFFGPGTRLTVL.

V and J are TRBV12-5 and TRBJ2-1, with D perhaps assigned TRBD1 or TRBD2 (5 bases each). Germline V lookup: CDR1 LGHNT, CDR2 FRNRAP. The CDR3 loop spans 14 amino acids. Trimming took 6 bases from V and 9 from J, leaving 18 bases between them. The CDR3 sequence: CASGLRLGASEQFF. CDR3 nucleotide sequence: TGTGCTAGTGGCCTTCGCCTCGGGGCGAGTGAGCAGTTCTTC.

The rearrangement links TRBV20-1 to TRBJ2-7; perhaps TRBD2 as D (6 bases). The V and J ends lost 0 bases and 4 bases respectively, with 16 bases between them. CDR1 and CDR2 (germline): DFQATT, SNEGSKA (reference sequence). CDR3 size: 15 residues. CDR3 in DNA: TGCAGTGCTAGAGATCGAGGGACTGCGGGGTACGAGCAGTACTTC. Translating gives CSARDRGTAGYEQYF.

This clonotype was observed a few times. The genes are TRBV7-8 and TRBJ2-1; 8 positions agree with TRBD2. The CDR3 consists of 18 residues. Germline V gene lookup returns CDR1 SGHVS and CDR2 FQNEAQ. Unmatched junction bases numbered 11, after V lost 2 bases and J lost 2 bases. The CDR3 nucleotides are TGTGCCAGCAGCTTAAGGCGCACCGGGACTAGTACCTACAATGAGCAGTTCTTC. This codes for CASSLRRTGTSTYNEQFF.

The chain's CDR3 is CASTRGQRDTQYF. The CDR3 DNA sequence: TGTGCCTCGACCCGGGGACAGCGAGATACGCAGTATTTT. J is TRBJ2-3 and V is TRBV30; 7 bases agree with TRBD1. CDR1 GTSNPN and CDR2 SVGIG come from the germline V gene (reference sequence). The CDR3 spans 13 residues. V was pared by 7 bases and J by 5 bases, with 9 bases of the junction left unmatched.

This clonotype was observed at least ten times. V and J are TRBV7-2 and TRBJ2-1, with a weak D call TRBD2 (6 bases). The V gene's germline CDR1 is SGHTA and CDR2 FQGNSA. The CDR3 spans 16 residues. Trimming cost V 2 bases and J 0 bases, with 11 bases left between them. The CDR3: CASSLFSGSSYNEQFF. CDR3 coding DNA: TGTGCCAGCAGCTTATTTAGCGGAAGCTCCTACAATGAGCAGTTCTTC.

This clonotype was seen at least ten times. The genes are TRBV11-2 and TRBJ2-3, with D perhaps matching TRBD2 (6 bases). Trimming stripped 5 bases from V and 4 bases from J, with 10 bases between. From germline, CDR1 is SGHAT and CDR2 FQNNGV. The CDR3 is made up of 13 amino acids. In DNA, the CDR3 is TGTGCCAGCAGCCCCAGACTAGCAGATACGCAGTATTTT. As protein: CASSPRLADTQYF.

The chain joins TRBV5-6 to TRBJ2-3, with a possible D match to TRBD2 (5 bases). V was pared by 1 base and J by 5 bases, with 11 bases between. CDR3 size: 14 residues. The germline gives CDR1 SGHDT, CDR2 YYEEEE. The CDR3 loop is CASSLSGVVDTQYF. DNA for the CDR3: TGTGCCAGCAGCTTGTCCGGGGTGGTAGATACGCAGTATTTT.

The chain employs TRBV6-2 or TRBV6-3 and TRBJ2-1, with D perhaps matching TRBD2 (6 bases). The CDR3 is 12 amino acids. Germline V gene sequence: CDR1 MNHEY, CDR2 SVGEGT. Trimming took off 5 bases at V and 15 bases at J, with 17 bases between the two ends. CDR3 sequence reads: CASSIVGWGVFF. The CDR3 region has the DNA TGTGCCAGCAGTATCGTTGGATGGGGGGTGTTCTTC.

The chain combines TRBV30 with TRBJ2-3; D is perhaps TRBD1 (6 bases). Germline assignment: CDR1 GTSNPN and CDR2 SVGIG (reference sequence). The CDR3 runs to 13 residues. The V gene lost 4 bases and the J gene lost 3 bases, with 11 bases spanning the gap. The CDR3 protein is CAWNTGLTDTQYF. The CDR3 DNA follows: TGTGCCTGGAATACAGGGTTGACAGATACGCAGTATTTT.

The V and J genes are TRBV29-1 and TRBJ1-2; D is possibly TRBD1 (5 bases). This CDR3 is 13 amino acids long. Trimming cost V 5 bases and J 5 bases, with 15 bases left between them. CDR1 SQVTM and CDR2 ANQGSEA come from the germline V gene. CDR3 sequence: CSVRTRRVYGYTF. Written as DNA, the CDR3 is TGCAGCGTTCGGACACGCCGCGTATATGGCTACACCTTC.

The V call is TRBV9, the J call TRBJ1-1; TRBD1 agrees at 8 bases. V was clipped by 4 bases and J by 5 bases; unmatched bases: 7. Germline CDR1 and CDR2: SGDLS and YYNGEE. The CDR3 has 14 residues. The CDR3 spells CASSSGGGRTEAFF. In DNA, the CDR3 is TGTGCCAGCAGCTCAGGGGGCGGACGAACTGAAGCTTTCTTT.

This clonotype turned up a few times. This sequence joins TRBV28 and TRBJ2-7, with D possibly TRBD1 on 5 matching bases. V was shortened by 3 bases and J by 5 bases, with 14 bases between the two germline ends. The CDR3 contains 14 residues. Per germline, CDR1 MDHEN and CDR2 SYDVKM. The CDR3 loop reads CASSLGPPKNEQYV. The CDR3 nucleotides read TGTGCCAGCAGTTTGGGGCCGCCAAAGAACGAGCAGTACGTC.

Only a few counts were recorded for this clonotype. Written as DNA, the CDR3 is TGTGCCAGCAGGACCGGGACTAGACTAAGCAATGAGCAGTTCTTC. Protein sequence: CASRTGTRLSNEQFF. The chain combines TRBV12-3 or TRBV12-4 with TRBJ2-1; 8 nucleotides match TRBD2. The CDR3 runs to 15 residues. The trim removed 6 bases at V and 6 bases at J, leaving 10 bases unmatched.

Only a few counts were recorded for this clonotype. The CDR3 region has the DNA TGTGCCAGCAGCTTAGGCCGGCTAGCGAGGCATGAGCAGTTCTTC. Translating it yields CASSLGRLARHEQFF. J is TRBJ2-1 and V is TRBV7-2; D may be TRBD2 (6 bases). CDR1 is SGHTA and CDR2 is FQGNSA in the germline V gene. The CDR3 extends over 15 amino acids. V was cut by 1 base and J by 8 bases, with 15 bases left in between.

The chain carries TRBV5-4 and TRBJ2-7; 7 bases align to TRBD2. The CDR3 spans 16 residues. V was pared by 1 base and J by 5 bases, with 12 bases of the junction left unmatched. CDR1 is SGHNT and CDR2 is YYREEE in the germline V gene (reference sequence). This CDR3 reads CASSLSPTGGVHEQYF. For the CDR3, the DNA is TGTGCCAGCAGCTTGTCCCCGACGGGGGGAGTCCACGAGCAGTACTTC.

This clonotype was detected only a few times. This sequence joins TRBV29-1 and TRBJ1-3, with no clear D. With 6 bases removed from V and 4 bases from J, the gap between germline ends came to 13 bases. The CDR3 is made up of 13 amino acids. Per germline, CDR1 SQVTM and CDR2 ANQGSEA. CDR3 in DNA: TGCAGCGTCTCCCTGGCAGGCGGAAACACCATATATTTT. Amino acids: CSVSLAGGNTIYF.

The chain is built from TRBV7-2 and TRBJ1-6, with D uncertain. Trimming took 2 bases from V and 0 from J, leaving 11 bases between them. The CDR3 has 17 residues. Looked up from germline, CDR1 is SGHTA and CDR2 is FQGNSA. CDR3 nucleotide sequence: TGTGCCAGCAGCTTAAGGAGGATCTTCTCCTATAATTCACCCCTCCACTTT. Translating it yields CASSLRRIFSYNSPLHF.